This T cell receptor beta chain was found in a study of CD8+ T cells in alopecia areata (dated by TCRdb to the late 2010s). The study in broad terms: Treated patients were enrolled in an open-label pilot trial of oral tofacitinib at 5 to 10 mg twice daily for moderate-to-severe alopecia areata. In humans, TCRbeta sequencing was performed on scalp tissue and on sorted CD4+ and CD8+ peripheral blood T cells from healthy controls and from patients with patchy or totalis/universalis alopecia areata. Tofacitinib-treated patients had biopsies at baseline and at 4 and 24 weeks of treatment, with a later scalp biopsy in several patients. In treated patients, disease severity was measured using the SALT score, which gives the percentage of scalp surface area affected. Amplification of TCRbeta CDR3 regions was done by immunoSEQ multiplex PCR using 35 Vbeta forward primers and 13 Jbeta reverse primers. Patients received tofacitinib for 6 to 18 months and were then followed off drug for 6 months to check for delayed response and recurrence. RNA came from the PAXgene miRNA kit for fixed scalp, the miRNeasy kit for PBMCs, and the RNeasy kit for mouse skin. In both human patients and the C3H/HeJ mouse model, the study applied high-throughput TCRbeta sequencing to look at T cell clonal expansion in alopecia areata. Clonality in the scalp was compared among normal scalp (n=4), patchy alopecia areata scalp (n=8), and alopecia totalis/universalis scalp (n=8).

There are a few counts of this clone. Its antigen remains undetermined. Base qualities are not at hand, and no much larger clone is one base apart. The time point label on this specimen signifies: around 28 days on oral tofacitinib. The sample's treatment or condition label, in plain terms: oral pan-JAK inhibitor, 5-10 mg twice daily. Peripheral blood and lesional scalp punch biopsies were obtained from patients with alopecia areata. After PBMCs were isolated by density centrifugation and stained for CD3, CD4 and CD8, a FACSAria was used to sort CD4+ and CD8+ T cells. Study-level results and caveats: With tofacitinib, both scalp clonality and the number of expanded CD8+ clones among the top 100 scalp clones went down significantly. Compared with normal scalp, lesional scalp, particularly in alopecia totalis/universalis, had higher clonality and more expanded CD8+ clones, which suggests antigenic drive. The treated cohort was small, with a single nonresponder, so links between baseline CD8+ expansion and response need larger studies. Shared TCR sequences between patients were less evident than in mice, which may be partly attributable to HLA diversity in the patient population. During tofacitinib treatment, many expanded lesional clones remained in scalp and blood, and this persistence may partly explain relapse after treatment is stopped. Resident alphabeta T cells in normal human skin are also sequenced, complicating scalp TCR repertoire analysis, unlike mouse skin dominated by gammadelta T cells.

The method behind the library was the immunoSEQ multiplex PCR assay. For TCR sequencing, RNA was extracted from every sample and reverse transcribed into cDNA to serve as template. First-strand cDNA was synthesized using SuperScript III with a 2:1 mix of oligo-dT and random hexamers. Amplification bias was assessed with a synthetic immune receptor repertoire, and residual bias was removed computationally. On the study's bioinformatics: Raw reads were preprocessed for error removal, and CDR3 was defined according to IMGT conventions as running from the conserved cysteine to phenylalanine. Clonality was calculated as 1 minus Shannon entropy normalized by log2 of the number of productive unique TCRs. Scalp TCRbeta sequences were cross-referenced with sorted blood CD4 and CD8 repertoires so that the CD4 or CD8 identity of scalp clones could be inferred. The table was pulled from immuneACCESS by TCRdb, which kept in-frame rearrangements only. Such tables lose some clones; where checked, under half of the loss comes from unresolved V genes, and the rest has no known cause. Clone size and V and J calls were adopted from that table, with D and trimming inferred from the DNA. The sample table lists roughly 76,000 clones, 29% of them with a count of one. The ten largest clones add up to under 15% of the sample.

The cysteine opens and the phenylalanine closes a CDR3 of 11 amino acids. The only DNA kept is the CDR3, 33 bases in frame from the first base. Taken from the germline V gene (reference sequence), the CDR1 and CDR2 loops are GTSNPN and SVGIG. The V and J ends are trimmed by 3 bases and 7 bases, leaving 7 bases between them. This receptor was taken from a human donor with alopecia areata. The input for sequencing was CD8+ T cells sorted from blood, taken at week 4, from a patient treated with tofacitinib. The V gene is TRBV30 and the J gene is TRBJ2-1, with an unclear D gene assignment. The DNA sequence follows: TGTGCCTGGAGCGACTCAAATGAGCAGTTCTTC. Its translation is CAWSDSNEQFF.